These T cell receptor beta chains were read from a single sample in a study of neoadjuvant anti-PD-1 for oral cavity cancer. TCRdb keeps only in-frame clones here, not all; method: immunoSEQ multiplex PCR. This sample has 80,000 to 95,000 clones, with approximately 80% found just once. Sequencing used PBMCs, obtained before nivolumab (anti-PD-1) treatment. These receptors were obtained from a person aged 35-79 years with oral cavity squamous cell carcinoma. CDR3s include the opening cysteine and the closing phenylalanine or tryptophan. A D gene is named only where the DNA matches it firmly. Size is omitted from some rows. Given values are once, few, many or a class for expanded clones.

J,size,D,V,DNA,CDR3
TRBJ2-7,NA,NA,TRBV30,TGTGCCTGGAGTGTTGCTTCATACGAGCAGTACTTC,CAWSVASYEQYF
TRBJ2-7,NA,NA,TRBV11-2,TGTGCCAGCAGCTTAAAGCCCGGGCCGTATCCCTACGAGCAGTACTTC,CASSLKPGPYPYEQYF
TRBJ2-2,NA,NA,TRBV6-4,TGTGCCAGCAGTCCTCGAGAGGGAGGCGGGGAGCTGTTTTTT,CASSPREGGGELFF
TRBJ2-5,NA,TRBD2,TRBV9,TGTGCCAGCAGCATCGGACGGGGAGGGGAGACCCAGTACTTC,CASSIGRGGETQYF
TRBJ1-2,NA,TRBD1,TRBV27,TGTGCCAGCAGTTTATTCGGGGACAGAAATTATGGCTACACCTTC,CASSLFGDRNYGYTF
TRBJ2-7,NA,NA,TRBV27,TGTGCCAGCACTTCAGGGAGCGAGCAGTACTTC,CASTSGSEQYF
TRBJ2-1,NA,NA,TRBV4-2,TGTGCCAGCAGCCAAGATGCGTTTGGCAGCCTCTCCTACAATGAGCAGTTCTTC,CASSQDAFGSLSYNEQFF
TRBJ1-5,few,NA,TRBV11-2,TGTGCCAGCCTGGGGTGGCAGCCCCAGCATTTT,CASLGWQPQHF
TRBJ2-7,NA,NA,TRBV11-2,TGTGCCAGCAGCTTAGAGAATGGTGGCTACGAGCAGTACTTC,CASSLENGGYEQYF
TRBJ2-5,NA,NA,TRBV14,TGTGCCAGCAGCTTCGGCAGGGCGGCCCAGGGGGAGACCCAGTACTTC,CASSFGRAAQGETQYF
TRBJ2-1,NA,TRBD2,TRBV6-6,TGTGCCAGCAGTTCGCCGAGCGGGAGAGGCAATGAGCAGTTCTTC,CASSSPSGRGNEQFF
TRBJ2-7,NA,TRBD2,TRBV7-2,TGTGCCAGCAGCTTACTAGCGGGGGACTACGAGCAGTACTTC,CASSLLAGDYEQYF
TRBJ2-2,NA,NA,TRBV25-1,TGTGCCAGCAGTGGACCCAACACCGGGGAGCTGTTTTTT,CASSGPNTGELFF
TRBJ2-7,NA,NA,TRBV1,TGCACCAGCAGCCATGGAAACGGACAGGGGGCCCACGAGCAGTACTTC,CTSSHGNGQGAHEQYF
TRBJ2-7,NA,NA,TRBV6-1,TGTGCCAGCAGCGTAGGTACCTCCTACGAGCAGTACTTC,CASSVGTSYEQYF
TRBJ1-5,NA,NA,TRBV19,TGTGCCAGTAGTGATCGGACCCACAATCAGCCCCAGCATTTT,CASSDRTHNQPQHF
TRBJ2-7,NA,NA,TRBV10-3,TGTGCCATCAGTGAGGCGGGAACCTCCTACGAGCAGTACTTC,CAISEAGTSYEQYF
TRBJ2-7,NA,NA,TRBV10-3,TGTGCCATCAGTGACGGGCAAAGCTCCTACGAGCAGTACTTC,CAISDGQSSYEQYF
TRBJ1-1,NA,TRBD1,TRBV6-5,TGTGCCAGCACCGAAAGACAGGGGAGAGGCACTGAAGCTTTCTTT,CASTERQGRGTEAFF
TRBJ2-2,NA,TRBD1,TRBV7-9,TGTGCCAGCAGCCCACAAGGGGGCGACGGCGGGGAGCTGTTTTTT,CASSPQGGDGGELFF
TRBJ2-1,NA,TRBD2,TRBV9,TGTGCCAGCAGCATAAGCGGGAGCAATGAGCAGTTCTTC,CASSISGSNEQFF
TRBJ1-1,NA,NA,TRBV10-2,TGCGCCAGCAGTGAGTCAAGGCAGGGCACTGAAGCTTTCTTT,CASSESRQGTEAFF
TRBJ2-1,NA,NA,TRBV5-3,TGTGCCAGAAGCGCAACCTGGACACTTCGAATCTACAATGAGCAGTTCTTC,CARSATWTLRIYNEQFF
TRBJ2-3,NA,TRBD2,TRBV6-5,TGTGCCAGCCGAGGGAGCGGGAGGAGCACAGATACGCAGTATTTT,CASRGSGRSTDTQYF
TRBJ2-7,NA,TRBD2,TRBV7-3,TGTGCCAGCAGCTCCCTTAGCGGGAGCACCTACGAGCAGTACTTC,CASSSLSGSTYEQYF
TRBJ1-3,NA,NA,TRBV6-6,TGTGCCAGCAAAACCGGGGACACCATATATTTT,CASKTGDTIYF
TRBJ1-2,NA,NA,TRBV5-4,TGTGCCAGCAGAACGGACGGGGTCTATGGCTACACCTTC,CASRTDGVYGYTF
TRBJ1-1,NA,NA,TRBV29-1,TGCAGCATACGGACGGGGGTAACTGAAGCTTTCTTT,CSIRTGVTEAFF
TRBJ1-2,once,NA,TRBV14,TGTGCCAGCAGCCAAGATGGGGCGGCGTCTAACTATGGCTACACCTTC,CASSQDGAASNYGYTF
TRBJ1-5,NA,TRBD1,TRBV6-5,TGTGCCAGCAGGGACGGGACAGGTATCCAGCCCCAGCATTTT,CASRDGTGIQPQHF
TRBJ1-1,NA,NA,TRBV5-1,TGCGCCAGCAGCTTGGGGGCAGGGAACACTGAAGCTTTCTTT,CASSLGAGNTEAFF
TRBJ1-1,NA,NA,TRBV9,TGTGCCAGCAGCGTTTTGATGAACACTGAAGCTTTCTTT,CASSVLMNTEAFF
TRBJ1-1,NA,NA,TRBV30,TGTGCCTGGAGTGTAGGAAGTTACACTGAAGCTTTCTTT,CAWSVGSYTEAFF
TRBJ2-5,NA,NA,TRBV25-1,TGTGCCAGCAGTGCCCCCTCAATGGGAGTTCGAGAGACCCAGTACTTC,CASSAPSMGVRETQYF
TRBJ2-3,once,TRBD2,TRBV7-8,TGTGCCAGCAGCTTAGAGGTCATGTGGGGACTAGCGGGAGTTTCAGATACGCAGTATTTT,CASSLEVMWGLAGVSDTQYF
TRBJ1-3,NA,TRBD1,TRBV4-1,TGCGCCAGCAGCCAGTCCACCCAGGGACAGGGAGGAAACACCATATATTTT,CASSQSTQGQGGNTIYF
TRBJ2-7,once,TRBD2,TRBV30,TGTGCCTGGTTTTTACCGACTAGCGGGGCAAGGGTTTGG,CAWFLPTSGARVW
TRBJ2-3,once,NA,TRBV10-2,TGCGCCAGCAGTGAAGGGTTTAGCACAGATACGCAGTATTTT,CASSEGFSTDTQYF
TRBJ2-1,NA,TRBD2,TRBV7-2,TGTGCCAGCAGCCCGACTAGCGGGGGATACAATGAGCAGTTCTTC,CASSPTSGGYNEQFF
TRBJ1-1,NA,NA,TRBV6-6,TGTGCCAGCAGCGCCGGGACATACACTGAAGCTTTCTTT,CASSAGTYTEAFF
TRBJ2-2,NA,NA,TRBV29-1,TGCAGCGTTGATAGGGGCCGGACCGGGGAGCTGTTTTTT,CSVDRGRTGELFF
TRBJ2-7,NA,NA,TRBV28,TGTGCCAGCAGACCTCCGACGGGGCAAGTTTACGAGCAGTACTTC,CASRPPTGQVYEQYF
TRBJ2-3,NA,NA,TRBV5-8,TGTGCCAGCAGCCAGGGATTAGGGGGGGATACGCAGTATTTT,CASSQGLGGDTQYF
TRBJ2-3,NA,NA,TRBV11-2,TGTGCCAGCAGCTTAGGTCCGGGAGCGGGCACAGATACGCAGTATTTT,CASSLGPGAGTDTQYF
TRBJ2-3,NA,TRBD1,TRBV15,TGTGCCACCAGCAGAGATCTCGGGACAGGGGCAGATACGCAGTATTTT,CATSRDLGTGADTQYF
TRBJ1-2,NA,NA,TRBV6-6,TGTGCCAGCAGTTACTCGCCGAGTGCATACACTGGTGGCTACACCTTC,CASSYSPSAYTGGYTF
TRBJ2-3,NA,TRBD1,TRBV7-7,TGTGCTAGCAGCTTTGGGACAGGGGACACAGATACGCAGTATTTT,CASSFGTGDTDTQYF
TRBJ1-4,once,NA,TRBV19,TGTGCCAGTAGTCGACAGTCATATAATGAAAAACTGTTTTTT,CASSRQSYNEKLFF
TRBJ2-1,NA,NA,TRBV6-6,TGTGCCAGCAGTTACCGTGACACGGAGCAGTTCTTC,CASSYRDTEQFF
TRBJ1-5,NA,NA,TRBV5-1,TGCGCCAGCAGTGCGGGGTATGGTCAGCCCCAGCATTTT,CASSAGYGQPQHF
TRBJ1-4,once,TRBD1,TRBV6-6,TGTGCCAGCAGCTCCGGGACAGTGGAAGAAAAACTGTTTTTT,CASSSGTVEEKLFF
TRBJ2-2,NA,TRBD2,TRBV19,TGTGCCAGTAGTCGGGTCGGTAGCGGGAGTAACACCGGGGAGCTGTTTTTT,CASSRVGSGSNTGELFF
TRBJ1-1,NA,TRBD1,TRBV7-3,TGTGCCAGCAGTCAGTGGGCTGGACAGGTGAACACTGAAGCTTTCTTT,CASSQWAGQVNTEAFF
TRBJ1-1,NA,TRBD1,TRBV29-1,TGCAGCGTGAGGGGACAGGCGAACACTGAAGCTTTCTTT,CSVRGQANTEAFF